This is a list of T cell receptor beta chains from one sample in a study of blood T cells in healthy people across ages. TCRdb re-derived calls from the 5' RACE reads in MiXCR, one entry per CDR3 protein. The sample holds roughly 1,500,000 distinct CDR3 sequences, approximately 38% seen once. Sequenced: blood. These receptors all stem from a young woman in good health. The CDR3 runs from the conserved cysteine through the conserved F or W. D genes are given only for firm matches. Part of the rows lack a size; the others show once, few, many or a class for expanded clones.

v_call	clone_size	j_call	d_call	cdr3_aa	cdr3_nt
TRBV7-2	-	TRBJ1-5	TRBD1	CASSLDRGGSQPQHF	TGTGCCAGCAGCTTAGACAGGGGTGGTAGTCAGCCCCAGCATTTT
TRBV14	-	TRBJ1-6	-	CASSQGTPVSTSPLHF	TGTGCCAGCAGCCAGGGGACACCCGTGTCGACTTCACCCCTCCACTTT
TRBV2	-	TRBJ2-7	-	CATQGGPYEQYF	TGTGCCACCCAGGGGGGGCCCTACGAGCAGTACTTC
TRBV4-1	many	TRBJ2-1	-	CASSLRGVNEQFF	TGCGCCAGCAGCCTCAGGGGGGTCAATGAGCAGTTCTTC
TRBV12-3/TRBV12-4	-	TRBJ2-4	TRBD1	CASSSRQGLAKNIQYF	TGTGCCAGCAGTTCCCGACAGGGATTAGCCAAAAACATTCAGTACTTC
TRBV7-8	many	TRBJ2-3	-	CASSPSTDSTDTQYF	TGTGCCAGCAGCCCCTCGACGGACTCCACAGATACGCAGTATTTT
TRBV5-1	many	TRBJ2-1	-	CASSLESALYNEQFF	TGCGCCAGCAGCTTGGAATCGGCCTTATACAATGAGCAGTTCTTC
TRBV20-1	many	TRBJ1-2	TRBD1	CSAKMDGGTANGYTF	TGCAGTGCTAAGATGGACGGAGGGACAGCGAATGGCTACACCTTC
TRBV10-1	few	TRBJ2-7	-	CASGASSYEQYF	TGCGCCAGCGGTGCCAGCTCCTACGAGCAGTACTTC
TRBV7-2	few	TRBJ2-7	TRBD2	CASSLPGLDLEQYF	TGTGCCAGCAGCTTACCGGGACTAGATCTCGAGCAGTACTTC
TRBV9	-	TRBJ2-5	TRBD1	CASSARGPYQETQYF	TGTGCCAGCAGCGCCAGGGGGCCGTACCAAGAGACCCAGTACTTC
TRBV12-3/TRBV12-4	few	TRBJ1-5	-	CASSHYGRGSQPQHF	TGTGCCAGCAGTCATTATGGCAGGGGAAGCCAGCCCCAGCATTTT
TRBV5-1	many	TRBJ2-1	TRBD2	CASSLLAGSYNEQFF	TGCGCCAGCAGCTTGCTAGCGGGCTCCTACAATGAGCAGTTCTTC
TRBV5-1	-	TRBJ2-7	-	CASSTRRGASADEQYF	TGCGCCAGCAGTACCCGAAGGGGAGCTAGTGCTGACGAGCAGTACTTC
TRBV9	-	TRBJ1-6	TRBD1	CASSRQGQREDSPLHF	TGTGCCAGCAGCCGACAGGGACAGCGGGAGGATTCACCCCTCCACTTT
TRBV5-1	-	TRBJ2-7	-	CASSLAGAGRLRSDEQYF	TGCGCCAGCAGCTTGGCCGGGGCGGGACGGCTACGTAGCGATGAGCAGTACTTC
TRBV11-2	-	TRBJ2-7	-	CASSVVRQGSEQYF	TGTGCCAGCAGCGTAGTACGTCAGGGGAGCGAGCAGTACTTC
TRBV7-2	few	TRBJ2-4	TRBD2	CASSLSAGVAKNIQYF	TGTGCCAGCAGCTTATCAGCGGGGGTAGCCAAAAACATTCAGTACTTC
TRBV6-1	few	TRBJ1-4	-	CASSEADRFGGEKLFF	TGTGCCAGCAGTGAAGCTGACAGGTTCGGGGGTGAAAAACTGTTTTTT
TRBV20-1	-	TRBJ2-7	TRBD1	CSARVGTGGYNEQYF	TGCAGTGCTAGAGTGGGGACAGGGGGCTACAATGAGCAGTACTTC
TRBV6-1	-	TRBJ1-6	-	CASSERDPSDYNSPLHF	TGTGCCAGCAGTGAAAGGGATCCTTCTGACTATAATTCACCCCTCCACTTT
TRBV5-8	-	TRBJ2-7	-	CASSFMAAAYEQYF	TGTGCCAGCAGCTTTATGGCGGCGGCCTACGAGCAGTACTTC
TRBV6-5	few	TRBJ2-1	TRBD1	CASSTPGTGGWQFF	TGTGCCAGCAGTACGCCGGGTACAGGGGGCTGGCAGTTCTTC
TRBV7-9	few	TRBJ2-7	TRBD2	CASSLAAGAYNEQYF	TGTGCCAGCAGTTTGGCAGCGGGGGCCTACAATGAGCAGTACTTC
TRBV12-3/TRBV12-4	few	TRBJ2-1	TRBD2	CASSLTSKSNEQFF	TGTGCCAGCAGTTTGACTAGCAAGAGCAATGAGCAGTTCTTC
TRBV4-1	few	TRBJ1-1	TRBD1	CASSQRDRGQQNTEAFF	TGCGCCAGCAGCCAGAGAGACAGGGGGCAACAGAACACTGAAGCTTTCTTT
TRBV20-1	few	TRBJ2-3	TRBD2	CSAPHATSGSVTDTQYF	TGCAGTGCGCCCCACGCGACTAGCGGGAGTGTCACAGATACGCAGTATTTT
TRBV7-2	few	TRBJ1-5	-	CASSLGPPRAQHF	TGTGCCAGCAGCCTTGGTCCCCCCAGGGCCCAGCATTTT
TRBV19	few	TRBJ2-5	-	CTSDYQETQYF	TGTACTTCGGACTATCAAGAGACCCAGTACTTC
TRBV6-5	-	TRBJ2-7	TRBD2	CASSFRGTSGLYEQYF	TGTGCCAGCAGTTTCCGCGGGACTAGCGGTCTCTACGAGCAGTACTTC
TRBV20-1	-	TRBJ2-5	-	CSARDVGLHNRIHWTEKETQYF	TGCAGTGCTAGAGATGTAGGGTTACACAACCGCATACACTGGACAGAAAAAGAGACCCAGTACTTC
TRBV10-3	-	TRBJ2-1	-	CAIGPWVGGDHNEQFF	TGTGCCATCGGGCCGTGGGTTGGCGGGGATCACAATGAGCAGTTCTTC
TRBV3-1	-	TRBJ2-3	-	CASSHRPDTQYF	TGTGCCAGCAGCCACCGACCAGATACGCAGTATTTT
TRBV27	-	TRBJ2-1	TRBD2	CASSLGGRGDFNEQFF	TGTGCCAGCAGTTTAGGGGGGCGGGGGGACTTCAATGAGCAGTTCTTC
TRBV7-9	few	TRBJ1-5	TRBD1	CASSTGQGGQPQHF	TGTGCCAGCAGCACGGGACAGGGAGGTCAGCCCCAGCATTTT
TRBV29-1	-	TRBJ2-5	-	CSVGHFQETQYF	TGCAGCGTTGGACATTTCCAAGAGACCCAGTACTTC
TRBV6-1	few	TRBJ1-2	-	CASSESGEGYGYTF	TGTGCCAGCAGTGAATCAGGGGAGGGCTATGGCTACACCTTC
TRBV6-5	once	TRBJ2-1	TRBD2	CASSYGTISYNEQFF	TGTGCCAGCAGTTACGGGACTATCTCCTACAATGAGCAGTTCTTC
TRBV20-1	-	TRBJ2-5	-	CSASPAGTLKTQYF	TGCAGTGCTAGTCCCGCCGGGACTCTAAAGACCCAGTACTTC
TRBV5-1	-	TRBJ2-2	-	CASRVPITGELFF	TGCGCCAGCAGAGTGCCGATCACCGGGGAGCTGTTTTTT